The sequence of this T cell receptor (beta chain) was determined in a study of T-cell memory formation after mild COVID-19. Broader study findings: Mostly located in CM and EM were contracting CD4+ clones, with contracting CD8+ clones located in EMRA. The pre-infection memory compartment contained some responding clones, suggesting cross-reactive memory joined. Day 15 to 85 contracting clones showed balanced CD4/CD8; later expanders leaned CD4+. Nothing confirmed that second-wave clones peaking on day 37 were specific for SARS-CoV-2.

The CDR3 is made up of 14 amino acids. V was clipped by 1 base and J by 1 base, with 10 bases between them. Per the germline V gene, CDR1 is SQVTM and CDR2 is ANQGSEA. This clonotype was seen a handful of times. Its matching antigen is unknown. TCRdb re-called the 5' RACE reads with MiXCR, one entry per CDR3 protein. The data show 200,000 to 250,000 distinct CDR3 sequences, with about 15% seen just once and approximately 3.6% held by the top ten. The sequence was obtained from a young man who had mild COVID-19 (a few samples of this study predate the infection). Cell type and time point are not known. This chain uses TRBV29-1 with TRBJ1-1; D gene uncertain. Sequencing was carried out using PBMCs or a T cell subset sorted from them (not recorded which). CDR3 nucleotide sequence: TGCAGCGTTGAAGGGATCTCCTCGAACACTGAAGCTTTCTTT. Protein: CSVEGISSNTEAFF.